This TCR beta chain was obtained from a study of cytomegalovirus exposure and HLA in healthy donors. Vbeta (60) and Jbeta (13) primers were used in the PCR. This table comes from immunoSEQ multiplex PCR, and its TCRdb copy is limited to in-frame clones, with some not included. The sample records around 160,000 clones, roughly 80% being singletons. Germline values: CDR1 MGHDK, CDR2 SYGVNS. The junction had 13 bases not matched to a gene; V was cut back by 8 bases and J by 4 bases. The CDR3 spans 15 residues. The sample taken for sequencing was PBMCs. The rearrangement uses TRBV25-1 and TRBJ2-5; 7 nucleotides match TRBD1. The source is a middle-aged man in good health and CMV-seropositive. The CDR3 coding sequence is TGTGCCAGCTTCCGGCCAGGGGGTGTCGCAGAGACCCAGTACTTC. It specifies CASFRPGGVAETQYF.